These 7 T cell receptor beta chains were all obtained from the same sample, sequenced in a study of graft-versus-host responses after intestinal transplantation. The repertoire was sequenced with immunoSEQ multiplex PCR; TCRdb's copy has only in-frame clones and lacks some. The table lists around 90,000 clones, about nine tenths of them singletons. Their target antigens are unknown. The sample here was unstimulated CD4+ T cells sorted from spleen or lymph node cells, taken before intestinal transplant. The source of these receptors is a human donor who received an intestinal transplant.

V usage is TRBV9 and J usage is TRBJ2-3; D is ambiguous. Per germline, CDR1 SGDLS and CDR2 YYNGEE. The germline V and J ends were trimmed by 0 bases and 0 bases, with 11 bases remaining between them. The CDR3 totals 16 residues. CDR3 protein: CASSVVGDSSTDTQYF. The CDR3 DNA reads TGTGCCAGCAGCGTAGTAGGTGATTCTAGCACAGATACGCAGTATTTT.

The gene calls are TRBV4-1 and TRBJ2-3; no clear D. This CDR3 has 15 residues. Trimming stripped 0 bases from V and 4 bases from J, with 11 bases between. In germline, CDR1 is MGHRA, CDR2 YSYEKL. The CDR3 sequence: CASSQEARGPDTQYF. CDR3 nucleotide sequence: TGCGCCAGCAGCCAAGAAGCGAGAGGCCCAGATACGCAGTATTTT.

This clone was picked up one time. The chain employs TRBV7-9 and TRBJ1-1, with D possibly TRBD1 on 5 matching bases. Trimming pared 2 bases from V and 0 bases from J, leaving 13 bases between. This CDR3 has 16 amino acids. Germline-derived CDR1 and CDR2 are SEHNR and FQNEAQ (reference sequence). CDR3 sequence: CASSLRVWGMNTEAFF. CDR3 nucleotides: TGTGCCAGCAGCTTACGGGTTTGGGGGATGAACACTGAAGCTTTCTTT.

This chain joins TRBV19 and TRBJ2-1; 8 nucleotides match TRBD1. The CDR3 totals 16 residues. Germline values: CDR1 LNHDA, CDR2 SQIVND (reference sequence). V lost 5 bases and J lost 3; bases outside the gene matches: 9. CDR3 sequence reads: CASSRQGANFYNEQFF. In DNA form, the CDR3 reads TGTGCCAGTAGTCGTCAGGGGGCGAACTTCTACAATGAGCAGTTCTTC.

The chain links TRBV29-1 to TRBJ1-1; TRBD1 agrees at 7 bases. The germline V gene has CDR1 SQVTM and CDR2 ANQGSEA. The junction had 12 bases not matched to a gene; V was cut back by 3 bases and J by 2 bases. This CDR3 spans 16 amino acids. CDR3 bases: TGCAGCGTTGAGGACAGGAGGGGCCCCGCTAACACTGAAGCTTTCTTT. Protein: CSVEDRRGPANTEAFF.

CDR3 DNA: TGTGCCAGTATACTAACCTCCGGGACAGGGAACACTGAAGCTTTCTTT. Protein: CASILTSGTGNTEAFF. The chain carries TRBV19 and TRBJ1-1; 8 bases match TRBD1. The CDR3 length is 16 residues. CDR1 and CDR2 (germline): LNHDA, SQIVND (reference sequence). The trim removed 7 bases at V and 1 base at J, leaving 11 bases unmatched.

This chain links TRBV10-3 with TRBJ2-1, with 10 bases lining up with TRBD2. The V and J ends lost 5 bases and 5 bases, in that order; junction bases with no gene match: 3. The CDR3 runs to 14 residues. Germline assignment: CDR1 ENHRY and CDR2 SYGVKD. For the CDR3, the DNA is TGTGCCATCAGTCAGCGGGAGGGAAACAATGAGCAGTTCTTC. Encoded protein: CAISQREGNNEQFF.